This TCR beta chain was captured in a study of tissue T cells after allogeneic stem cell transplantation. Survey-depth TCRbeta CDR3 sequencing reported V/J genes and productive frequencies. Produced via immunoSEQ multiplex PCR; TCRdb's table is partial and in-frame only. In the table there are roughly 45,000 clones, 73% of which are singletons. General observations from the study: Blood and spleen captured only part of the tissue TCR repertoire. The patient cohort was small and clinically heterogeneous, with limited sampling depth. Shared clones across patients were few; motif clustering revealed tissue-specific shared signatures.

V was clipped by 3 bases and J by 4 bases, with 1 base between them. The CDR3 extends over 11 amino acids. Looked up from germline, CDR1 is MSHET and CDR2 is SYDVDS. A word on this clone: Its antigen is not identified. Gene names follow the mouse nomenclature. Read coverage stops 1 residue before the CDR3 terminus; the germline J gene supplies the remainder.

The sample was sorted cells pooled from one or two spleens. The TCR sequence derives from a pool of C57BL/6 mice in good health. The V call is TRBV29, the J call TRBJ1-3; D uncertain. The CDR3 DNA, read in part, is TGTGCTAGCAGTTTCGGAAATACGCTCTAT. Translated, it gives CASSFGNTLY. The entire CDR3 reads CASSFGNTLYF.